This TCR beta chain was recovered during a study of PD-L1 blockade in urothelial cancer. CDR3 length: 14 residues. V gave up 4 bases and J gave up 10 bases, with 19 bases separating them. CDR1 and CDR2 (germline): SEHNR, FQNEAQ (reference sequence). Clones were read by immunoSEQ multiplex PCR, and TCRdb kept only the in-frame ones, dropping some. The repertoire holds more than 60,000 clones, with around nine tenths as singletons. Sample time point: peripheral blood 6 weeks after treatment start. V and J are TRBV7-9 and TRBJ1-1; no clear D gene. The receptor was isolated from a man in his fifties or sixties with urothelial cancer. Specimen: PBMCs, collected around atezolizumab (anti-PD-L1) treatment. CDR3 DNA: TGTGCCAGCAGCTCGCCCTGGAGCGCAGGAGGAGCTTTCTTT. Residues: CASSSPWSAGGAFF.